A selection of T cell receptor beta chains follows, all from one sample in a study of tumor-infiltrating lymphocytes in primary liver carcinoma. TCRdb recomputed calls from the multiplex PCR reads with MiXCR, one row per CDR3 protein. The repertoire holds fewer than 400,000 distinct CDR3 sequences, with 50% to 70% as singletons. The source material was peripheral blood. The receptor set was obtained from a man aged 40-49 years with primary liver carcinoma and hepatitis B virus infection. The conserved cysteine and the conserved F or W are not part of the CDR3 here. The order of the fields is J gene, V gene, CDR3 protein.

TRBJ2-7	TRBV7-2	ASSLGGRTRAYEQY
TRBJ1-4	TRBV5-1	ANSPVGDEKLF
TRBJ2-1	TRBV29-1	SVDQGVNEQF
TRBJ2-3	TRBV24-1	ATSNDGTDTQY
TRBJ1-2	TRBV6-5	ASSSPGQNYYGNT
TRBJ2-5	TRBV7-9	ASNRGRVEETQY
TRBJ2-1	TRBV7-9	ASSSPAGDDEQF
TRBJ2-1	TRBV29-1	SGGIYNEQF
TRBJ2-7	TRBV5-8	ASSLIRRGEQY
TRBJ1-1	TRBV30	AWRVKGRTETF
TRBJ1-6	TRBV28	ASSLQGADSPLH
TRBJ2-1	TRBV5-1	ASSFELAGVDERF
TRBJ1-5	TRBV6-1	ASTGNLKGQPQH